This T cell receptor (beta chain) was sequenced during a study of blood T cell repertoires in COVID-19. Study summary: Whether acute or convalescent, the COVID-19 samples came from the United States, Italy and Spain. From T cells, B-cell-depleted T cells, or PBMCs came the material, which was cDNA or gDNA.

Methods used by the authors: Amplified reference gene primers provided the basis for estimating nucleated cell counts. Sequencing used immunoSEQ multiplex PCR; TCRdb keeps in-frame clones, though not all of them. That table furnishes V, J and clone size, whereas the DNA furnished D and trimming. The sample carries under 200,000 clones, more than 75% recorded once. The CDR3 covers 16 residues. Deletions cut 3 bases from V and 5 bases from J, with 16 bases between. The germline V gene encodes CDR1 KGHSH and CDR2 LQKENI. The chain couples TRBV18 to TRBJ1-4, with D unresolved. The clonotype comes from a woman of 80 years or more with acute or convalescent COVID-19. The sample comprised peripheral blood. The CDR3: CASSPGTGQYNEKLFF. CDR3 sequence (DNA): TGTGCCAGCTCACCCGGAACGGGTCAGTACAATGAAAAACTGTTTTTT.